A selection of T cell receptor beta chains follows, all from one sample in a study of blood T cell repertoires in COVID-19. Measured with immunoSEQ multiplex PCR; TCRdb has only the in-frame clones, and not every one. The data contain approximately 300,000 clones, approximately 91% of them seen just once; the ten biggest clones take up 3.9%. Sequencing was done on a sample of PBMCs or T cells enriched from blood (not recorded which). The receptors shown here come from a woman between 25 and 40 years old who had been exposed to COVID-19. Both conserved end residues are part of each CDR3. The D gene is left open where the match is weak. Clone size is shown for a subset of rows, as once, few, many or a class of expanded clone.

V gene: TRBV30; clone size: .; J gene: TRBJ1-2; D gene: .; CDR3 protein: CAWSPWTRTFYGYTF
V gene: TRBV12-3/TRBV12-4; clone size: .; J gene: TRBJ2-7; D gene: .; CDR3 protein: CAVGSRQASEQYF
V gene: TRBV5-1; clone size: .; J gene: TRBJ2-2; D gene: .; CDR3 protein: CASSFQGYTGELFF
V gene: TRBV19; clone size: .; J gene: TRBJ2-5; D gene: .; CDR3 protein: CASSILGDKGTQYF
V gene: TRBV19; clone size: .; J gene: TRBJ1-1; D gene: .; CDR3 protein: CASTPTGGGEAFF
V gene: TRBV7-6; clone size: .; J gene: TRBJ1-3; D gene: .; CDR3 protein: CASSSGRGHRLTGNTIYF
V gene: TRBV6-5; clone size: .; J gene: TRBJ1-6; D gene: .; CDR3 protein: CASSWKTATSSPLHF
V gene: TRBV5-1; clone size: .; J gene: TRBJ2-3; D gene: .; CDR3 protein: CASNPTGRRWGPDTQYF
V gene: TRBV2; clone size: .; J gene: TRBJ1-1; D gene: TRBD1; CDR3 protein: CAVLRDRVGTEAFF
V gene: TRBV5-5; clone size: .; J gene: TRBJ1-1; D gene: TRBD1; CDR3 protein: CASSPWDRYITEAFF
V gene: TRBV4-2; clone size: .; J gene: TRBJ1-4; D gene: TRBD1; CDR3 protein: CASSQRTGRDSNEKLFF
V gene: TRBV7-9; clone size: once; J gene: TRBJ2-3; D gene: TRBD2; CDR3 protein: CASSLAGGHTDTQYF
V gene: TRBV6-2/TRBV6-3; clone size: .; J gene: TRBJ1-1; D gene: .; CDR3 protein: CASSWPGRNTEAFF
V gene: TRBV9; clone size: .; J gene: TRBJ2-3; D gene: .; CDR3 protein: CASSAGLADTQYF
V gene: TRBV4-1; clone size: .; J gene: TRBJ1-2; D gene: .; CDR3 protein: CASSQAGGGGGYTF
V gene: TRBV5-1; clone size: .; J gene: TRBJ1-2; D gene: .; CDR3 protein: CASSLVAGNYGYTF
V gene: TRBV29-1; clone size: .; J gene: TRBJ1-1; D gene: .; CDR3 protein: CSATKAPTAMNTEAFF
V gene: TRBV3-1/TRBV3-2; clone size: .; J gene: TRBJ1-2; D gene: TRBD1; CDR3 protein: CASSRHLGQPSYGYTF
V gene: TRBV2; clone size: .; J gene: TRBJ2-7; D gene: .; CDR3 protein: CASSQVYEQYF
V gene: TRBV29-1; clone size: .; J gene: TRBJ1-2; D gene: .; CDR3 protein: CSVLAHYGYTF
V gene: TRBV4-3; clone size: .; J gene: TRBJ1-2; D gene: TRBD1; CDR3 protein: CASSPGTGRGYGYTF
V gene: TRBV20-1; clone size: .; J gene: TRBJ2-7; D gene: .; CDR3 protein: CSASKESSYEQYF
V gene: TRBV7-2; clone size: .; J gene: TRBJ1-1; D gene: .; CDR3 protein: CASSSQGNTEAFF
V gene: TRBV5-1; clone size: .; J gene: TRBJ2-7; D gene: TRBD1; CDR3 protein: CASSAGQAVNEQYF
V gene: TRBV2; clone size: .; J gene: TRBJ2-7; D gene: TRBD2; CDR3 protein: CASSAPSGLSSYEQYF
V gene: TRBV2; clone size: once; J gene: TRBJ1-2; D gene: .; CDR3 protein: CASSEQGGEDGYTF
V gene: TRBV5-8; clone size: few; J gene: TRBJ1-5; D gene: .; CDR3 protein: CASSLWTPNQPQHF
V gene: TRBV6-5; clone size: .; J gene: TRBJ1-6; D gene: TRBD1; CDR3 protein: CASTLDRGDLPLHF
V gene: TRBV5-1; clone size: .; J gene: TRBJ1-4; D gene: .; CDR3 protein: CASRTGGATNEKLFF
V gene: TRBV6-1; clone size: once; J gene: TRBJ1-2; D gene: .; CDR3 protein: CASSEGEGSGYTF
V gene: TRBV15; clone size: .; J gene: TRBJ2-5; D gene: TRBD1; CDR3 protein: CATSSRQGETQYF
V gene: TRBV15; clone size: .; J gene: TRBJ1-6; D gene: .; CDR3 protein: CATSTVRNKRSYNSPLHF
V gene: TRBV4-3; clone size: .; J gene: TRBJ1-2; D gene: TRBD1; CDR3 protein: CASSQRITGEVWDYGYTF
V gene: TRBV5-1; clone size: once; J gene: TRBJ2-5; D gene: .; CDR3 protein: CASSPSVQQETQYF
V gene: TRBV12-3/TRBV12-4; clone size: .; J gene: TRBJ1-5; D gene: .; CDR3 protein: CASSLASNQPQHF
V gene: TRBV4-3; clone size: .; J gene: TRBJ1-4; D gene: TRBD1; CDR3 protein: CASSQATGDWEFGNEKLFF
V gene: TRBV4-3; clone size: .; J gene: TRBJ1-5; D gene: .; CDR3 protein: CASSQDPRGNQPQHF
V gene: TRBV5-1; clone size: .; J gene: TRBJ2-3; D gene: TRBD2; CDR3 protein: CASSSGLAWDTQYF
V gene: TRBV7-2; clone size: once; J gene: TRBJ2-5; D gene: TRBD1; CDR3 protein: CASSLVTGPQETQYF
V gene: TRBV4-1; clone size: .; J gene: TRBJ2-3; D gene: TRBD2; CDR3 protein: CASSIPGGITDTQYF